What follows are 14 T cell receptor beta chains derived from one specimen sequenced in a study of T cells after yellow fever vaccination. TCRdb processed the 5' RACE reads anew with MiXCR; each CDR3 protein has one entry. The sample includes 25,000 to 35,000 distinct CDR3 sequences, approximately 4.4% of them seen just once. Sample: CD8+ T cells sorted from PBMCs, taken 5 days after the yellow fever booster vaccination. The receptors stem from a man aged 25 to 40 who received the YFV17D yellow fever vaccine.

This clonotype was detected many times. The gene calls are TRBV9 and TRBJ2-6; TRBD1 agrees at 8 bases. J gave up 1 base and V 1 base, and 7 bases lay outside the gene matches. Germline V gives CDR1 SGDLS, CDR2 YYNGEE. This CDR3 comprises 18 residues. CDR3 amino acids: CASSVHPGGASGANVLTF. DNA of the CDR3: TGTGCCAGCAGCGTACATCCAGGGGGCGCTTCTGGGGCCAACGTCCTGACTTTC.

This clonotype was seen many times. CDR3 amino acids: CASSQDPGGGGYEQYF. In DNA, the CDR3 is TGTGCCAGCAGCCAAGATCCGGGGGGTGGGGGATACGAGCAGTACTTC. This chain connects TRBV3-1 to TRBJ2-7; 7 nucleotides match TRBD2. J gave up 4 bases and V 0 bases, and 9 bases lay outside the gene matches. CDR3 length equals 16 residues. Germline V gene sequence: CDR1 LGHDT, CDR2 YNNKEL (reference sequence).

Ten or more counts support this clonotype. V and J are TRBV6-1 and TRBJ1-6; D unresolved. V was shortened by 4 bases and J by 3 bases, with 10 bases between the two germline ends. Germline assignment: CDR1 MNHNS and CDR2 SASEGT. This CDR3 is 15 amino acids long. CDR3 sequence (DNA): TGTGCCAGCAGTGCTGTCGGGGTCTATAATTCACCCCTCCACTTT. This gives the protein CASSAVGVYNSPLHF.

This clonotype was found many times. J is TRBJ2-1 and V is TRBV12-3 or TRBV12-4; 12 positions match TRBD2. The length of the CDR3 is 15 residues. Trimming took 7 bases from V and 6 from J; bases not matched to a gene: 7. The CDR3 loop is CASIRLAGATNEQFF. CDR3 in DNA: TGTGCCAGCATCCGACTAGCGGGGGCCACCAATGAGCAGTTCTTC.

In this sample, this clonotype turned up many times. The chain recombines TRBV12-3 or TRBV12-4 with TRBJ2-5, with no clear D. This CDR3 has 13 residues. Trimming left V 6 bases short and J 2 bases short, with 10 bases between. CDR3 residues: CASRGWGQETQYF. For the CDR3, the DNA is TGTGCCAGCAGGGGATGGGGTCAAGAGACCCAGTACTTC.

This clonotype was seen many times. This chain joins TRBV12-3 or TRBV12-4 and TRBJ1-4, with TRBD1 identical over 7 bases. V lost 4 bases, J lost 0 bases, and 8 bases stayed unmatched. The CDR3 is made up of 17 amino acids. CDR3 loop: CASSWDRLPATNEKLFF. The DNA for the CDR3 is TGTGCCAGCAGTTGGGACAGACTACCTGCAACTAATGAAAAACTGTTTTTT.

This clonotype has at least ten counts. The chain is built from TRBV12-3 or TRBV12-4 and TRBJ2-3; no firm D call. This CDR3 has 11 amino acids. Trimming stripped 5 bases from V and 3 bases from J, with 3 bases between. The CDR3 DNA sequence: TGTGCCAGCAGTCGTACAGATACGCAGTATTTT. Residues: CASSRTDTQYF.

This clonotype was detected ten times or more. The chain couples TRBV5-6 to TRBJ2-2, with a tentative D call TRBD1 (5 bases). The CDR3 is 15 amino acids. The V gene lost 6 bases and the J gene lost 7 bases, with 19 bases spanning the gap. Germline CDR1 is SGHDT and CDR2 is YYEEEE. As DNA, the CDR3 is TGTGCCAGCACCCTGGAGTGGAAGGGGAACGGGGAGCTGTTTTTT. Residues: CASTLEWKGNGELFF.

To note about this clonotype: A read error is possible here, since a much larger clone lies one base away. The CDR3 nucleotides are TGCTGTGCTAGGTTCCCCGCCGGGACTTCCTACAATGAGCAGTTCTTC. Amino acids: CCARFPAGTSYNEQFF. The chain recombines TRBV20-1 with TRBJ2-1; TRBD2 is a possible D gene (6 bases). CDR3 length: 16 amino acids. CDR1 and CDR2 (germline): DFQATT, SNEGSKA (reference sequence).

This clonotype showed up just a few times. This chain links TRBV7-8 with TRBJ2-1, with 11 bases identical to TRBD2. Trimming removed 6 bases from V and 9 bases from J; junction bases left unmatched: 4. The CDR3 totals 13 residues. CDR1 and CDR2 from the germline V gene are SGHVS and FQNEAQ. In DNA form, the CDR3 reads TGTGCCAGCAGTCCTAGCGGGAGGAGTGAGCAGTTCTTC. Amino acid sequence: CASSPSGRSEQFF.

This clonotype was seen ten or more times. Here the CDR3 DNA reads TGCAGCGTCGATCAGGGGAGGGGGACGTACACAGATACGCAGTATTTT. Protein sequence: CSVDQGRGTYTDTQYF. V gene TRBV29-1 combines with J gene TRBJ2-3, with D perhaps TRBD2 (7 bases). Looked up from germline, CDR1 is SQVTM and CDR2 is ANQGSEA. This CDR3 spans 16 amino acids. Trimming took 6 bases from V and 2 from J, leaving 21 bases between them.

This clonotype was counted ten times or more. The gene calls are TRBV7-2 and TRBJ2-7; D tentatively fits TRBD1 or TRBD2 (5 bases each). V was pared by 2 bases and J by 0 bases, with 8 bases between. Per germline, CDR1 SGHTA and CDR2 FQGNSA. This CDR3 spans 14 amino acids. CDR3 sequence (DNA): TGTGCCAGCAGCTTAACCGGGACCTCCTACGAGCAGTACTTC. It encodes CASSLTGTSYEQYF.

This clonotype occurred a few times. The chain links TRBV7-9 to TRBJ2-7; the match to TRBD2 covers 7 bases. The CDR3 totals 13 residues. Trimming at V came to 5 bases and at J to 2 bases, leaving 3 bases not matched to a gene. Germline assignment: CDR1 SEHNR and CDR2 FQNEAQ (reference sequence). CDR3 residues: CASSPSGAYEQYF. The CDR3 nucleotides are TGTGCCAGCAGCCCTAGCGGAGCCTACGAGCAGTACTTC.

This clonotype was counted many times. The V call is TRBV10-3, the J call TRBJ1-2; the D gene is possibly TRBD1 (5 bases). The V and J ends lost 3 bases and 0 bases respectively, with 8 bases between them. The CDR3 sequence is 14 residues long. CDR1 is ENHRY, CDR2 SYGVKD, per germline. The CDR3 region is CAISETTANYGYTF. DNA of the CDR3: TGTGCCATCAGTGAAACGACAGCTAACTATGGCTACACCTTC.